These 31 T cell receptor beta chains were all obtained from the same sample, sequenced in a study of tissue T cells after allogeneic stem cell transplantation. The protocol was immunoSEQ multiplex PCR, while the TCRdb copy is restricted to in-frame clones and leaves out a portion. The sample holds around 9,100 clones; roughly 56% are singletons and the top ten take roughly a fifth. The specimen comprised tissue from the jejunum, sampled at autopsy. All receptors come from a female donor older than 55 with lung cancer.

V usage is TRBV7-3 and J usage is TRBJ2-2; D not resolved. Trimming stripped 3 bases from V and 5 bases from J, with 10 bases between. Germline CDR1 is SGHTA and CDR2 is FQGTGA. This CDR3 is 14 amino acids long. CDR3 DNA sequence: TGTGCCAGCAGCTTCATGCAAGGGACCGGGGAGCTGTTTTTT. Protein: CASSFMQGTGELFF.

The chain combines TRBV2 with TRBJ2-5; D possibly corresponds to TRBD2 (5 bases). V lost 9 bases and J 6 bases, leaving 20 bases between the germline ends. Germline V gives CDR1 SNHLY, CDR2 FYNNEI. This CDR3 comprises 14 residues. The CDR3 sequence is CASRRTQMVKTQYF. The CDR3 nucleotides read TGTGCCAGTAGGAGGACTCAGATGGTGAAGACCCAGTACTTC. The entire variable domain, with the rest obtained from reference TRBV2 and TRBJ2-5, is as follows: EPEVTQTPSHQVTQMGQEVILRCVPISNHLYFYWYRQILGQKVEFLVSFYNNEISEKSEIFDDQFSVERPDGSNFTLKIRSTKLEDSAMYFCASRRTQMVKTQYFGPGTRLLVL.

The chain couples TRBV18 to TRBJ1-2; 8 bases align to TRBD1. J was trimmed by 3 bases and V by 2 bases; bases with no gene match: 8. This CDR3 has 16 residues. Germline lookup yields CDR1 KGHSH and CDR2 LQKENI. The CDR3 spells CASSPSTPGQDYGYTF. The DNA for the CDR3 is TGTGCCAGCTCACCAAGCACTCCGGGACAGGACTATGGCTACACCTTC.

This clone was detected only a few times. This chain joins TRBV5-4 and TRBJ2-1, with 9 bases matching TRBD1. Germline CDR1 is SGHNT and CDR2 is YYREEE (reference sequence). There are 15 residues in the CDR3. V shed 4 bases, J shed 2 bases, and the junction held 4 bases outside the gene matches. CDR3 protein: CASSEGQGTYNEQFF. The CDR3 nucleotides are TGTGCCAGCAGCGAGGGACAGGGTACCTACAATGAGCAGTTCTTC.

V gene TRBV19 combines with J gene TRBJ1-5; D is unresolved. Trimming took off 5 bases at V and 0 bases at J, with 8 bases between the two ends. The CDR3 has 14 residues. Germline loops: CDR1 LNHDA, CDR2 SQIVND (reference sequence). The CDR3 DNA sequence: TGTGCCAGTAGTCCCCCTTATAGCAATCAGCCCCAGCATTTT. Protein product: CASSPPYSNQPQHF. Using reference TRBV19 and TRBJ1-5 for the parts outside the CDR3, the full variable domain is DGGITQSPKYLFRKEGQNVTLSCEQNLNHDAMYWYRQDPGQGLRLIYYSQIVNDFQKGDIAEGYSVSREKKESFPLTVTSAQKNPTAFYLCASSPPYSNQPQHFGDGTRLSIL.

The V call is TRBV2, the J call TRBJ2-5, with D maybe TRBD1 (6 bases). CDR3 length: 13 amino acids. V lost 6 bases, J lost 1 base, and 9 bases lay in between. Germline CDR1 SNHLY, CDR2 FYNNEI. CDR3 in DNA: TGTGCCAGCAGCCGGGACACCCAAGAGACCCAGTACTTC. Translated: CASSRDTQETQYF. The full variable domain, rest sourced from reference TRBV2 and TRBJ2-5, is EPEVTQTPSHQVTQMGQEVILRCVPISNHLYFYWYRQILGQKVEFLVSFYNNEISEKSEIFDDQFSVERPDGSNFTLKIRSTKLEDSAMYFCASSRDTQETQYFGPGTRLLVL.

The DNA for the CDR3 is TGTACCTCGTGGGGCCTCACTGAAGCTTTCTTT. Translated: CTSWGLTEAFF. The rearrangement links TRBV30 to TRBJ1-1, with D possibly matching TRBD1 (5 bases). There are 11 residues in the CDR3. The V gene's germline CDR1 is GTSNPN and CDR2 SVGIG (reference sequence).

This chain connects TRBV5-4 to TRBJ2-7; D not resolved. The germline V and J ends were trimmed by 2 bases and 5 bases, with 5 bases remaining between them. Germline assignment: CDR1 SGHNT and CDR2 YYREEE (reference sequence). CDR3 length: 11 amino acids. DNA for the CDR3: TGTGCCAGCAGCTTCCCAAACGAGCAGTACTTC. As protein: CASSFPNEQYF.

The DNA for the CDR3 is TGTGCCAGCAGCCCGTATGGAGGCCTCCTCTCCGGGGAGCTGTTTTTT. It specifies CASSPYGGLLSGELFF. The rearrangement links TRBV14 to TRBJ2-2, with D perhaps TRBD2 (5 bases). V lost 4 bases to trimming and J lost 6 bases, with 18 bases between them. Germline V gene lookup returns CDR1 SGHDN and CDR2 FVKESK. This CDR3 has 16 amino acids.

The rearrangement links TRBV2 to TRBJ2-2; 10 bases are shared with TRBD2. With V trimmed by 7 bases and J by 3 bases, 5 bases remained unmatched. The CDR3 sequence is 15 residues long. Per germline, CDR1 SNHLY and CDR2 FYNNEI. The CDR3 here is CASNPGLAHTGELFF. In DNA form, the CDR3 reads TGTGCCAGCAATCCGGGACTAGCGCACACCGGGGAGCTGTTTTTT.

This chain uses TRBV6-4 with TRBJ2-3; D not resolved. The CDR3 extends over 15 amino acids. From germline, CDR1 is MRHNA and CDR2 SNTAGT. The germline V and J ends were trimmed by 4 bases and 0 bases, with 11 bases remaining between them. CDR3 nucleotides: TGTGCCAGCAGTGTGGTTCCAGCTAGCACAGATACGCAGTATTTT. Protein: CASSVVPASTDTQYF.

CDR3 amino acids: CASRAVADSHTQYF. CDR3 bases: TGTGCCAGTAGAGCCGTAGCCGACTCTCATACGCAGTATTTT. The rearrangement joins TRBV19 to TRBJ2-3; D not resolved. The CDR3 contains 14 residues. V was shortened by 6 bases and J by 7 bases, with 17 bases between the two germline ends. The germline gives CDR1 LNHDA, CDR2 SQIVND (reference sequence).

This chain uses TRBV7-9 with TRBJ2-1, with D possibly being TRBD1 (5 bases). Germline CDR1 reads SEHNR; CDR2 reads FQNEAQ (reference sequence). This CDR3 is 14 amino acids long. V gave up 5 bases and J gave up 7 bases, with 15 bases separating them. As DNA, the CDR3 is TGTGCCAGCAGCCTCCCAACAGGAAAAAATGAGCAGTTCTTC. Translating gives CASSLPTGKNEQFF.

V and J are TRBV7-7 and TRBJ2-2; D is uncertain. Germline loops: CDR1 SSHAT, CDR2 FNYEAQ (reference sequence). V shed 5 bases and J shed 8 bases, with 12 bases lying between them. This CDR3 contains 13 residues. As DNA, the CDR3 is TGTGCCAGCAGCCCAACCGGCGAAGGGGAGCTGTTTTTT. Protein sequence: CASSPTGEGELFF.

The chain recombines TRBV2 with TRBJ2-3, with a weak D call TRBD2 (6 bases). Trimming shortened V by 7 bases and J by 0 bases, and 14 bases separated the two germline ends. The germline V gene encodes CDR1 SNHLY and CDR2 FYNNEI. The CDR3 contains 15 residues. The chain's CDR3 is CASTSTSISTDTQYF. The CDR3 DNA sequence: TGTGCCAGCACTTCGACTAGTATCAGCACAGATACGCAGTATTTT.

This chain joins TRBV11-2 and TRBJ1-1; 7 nucleotides match TRBD1. J gave up 1 base and V 5 bases, and 7 bases lay outside the gene matches. The CDR3 has 15 residues. Germline V gene lookup returns CDR1 SGHAT and CDR2 FQNNGV. CDR3 DNA: TGTGCCAGCAGCCCCCGACAGGGACAGAACACTGAAGCTTTCTTT. Translation gives CASSPRQGQNTEAFF.

The table lists this clone with a few counts. The V and J genes are TRBV6-5 and TRBJ1-6; 8 bases fit TRBD1. Germline loops: CDR1 MNHEY, CDR2 SVGAGI. This CDR3 contains 15 residues. With V trimmed by 5 bases and J by 7 bases, 7 bases remained unmatched. The CDR3 bases are TGTGCCAGCAGTAGGGAACAGGGGGTGAATTCACCCCTCCACTTT. It codes for CASSREQGVNSPLHF.

The V and J genes are TRBV6-2 or TRBV6-3 and TRBJ2-3, with a tentative D call TRBD2 (6 bases). The V end lost 4 bases, the J end lost 0 bases, and 17 bases lay between the germline ends. Germline values: CDR1 MNHEY, CDR2 SVGEGT. The CDR3 loop spans 17 amino acids. The CDR3 DNA sequence: TGTGCCAGCAGTTGGTCGACTAGTACCTCTAGCACAGATACGCAGTATTTT. The encoded protein is CASSWSTSTSSTDTQYF.

The chain links TRBV21-1 to TRBJ2-2. TRBV21-1 is flagged as a pseudogene. This CDR3 spans 20 amino acids. The CDR3 here is CASSKRDRDPFLLNTGELFF. CDR3 nucleotide sequence: TGTGCCAGCAGCAAAAGGGATCGGGACCCTTTTTTATTGAACACCGGGGAGCTGTTTTTT.

This sequence joins TRBV19 and TRBJ2-1, with TRBD2 identical over 7 bases. V shed 4 bases and J 7 bases; nucleotides not matched to a gene: 4. Germline CDR1 reads LNHDA; CDR2 reads SQIVND (reference sequence). The CDR3 is 13 amino acids. The CDR3 protein is CASSKTSFNEQFF. The DNA of the CDR3 is TGTGCCAGTAGTAAGACTAGCTTTAATGAGCAGTTCTTC.

This chain connects TRBV18 to TRBJ1-6; 7 bases are shared with TRBD1. This CDR3 is built from 16 residues. V lost 1 base, J lost 5 bases, and 5 bases stayed unmatched. CDR1 KGHSH and CDR2 LQKENI come from the germline V gene. The chain's CDR3 is CASSPQTGTDNSPLHF. The CDR3 DNA sequence: TGTGCCAGCTCACCACAGACCGGGACAGATAATTCACCCCTCCACTTT.

The chain employs TRBV3-1 (or the pseudogene TRBV3-2) and TRBJ1-6, with no clear D. Germline CDR1 and CDR2: LGHDT and YNNKEL (reference sequence). V was trimmed by 0 bases and J by 4 bases, leaving 7 bases between them. There are 15 residues in the CDR3. CDR3 sequence reads: CASSQDPRYNSPLHF. For the CDR3, the DNA is TGTGCCAGCAGCCAAGATCCGCGATATAATTCACCCCTCCACTTT.

The V call is TRBV5-1, the J call TRBJ2-1; 12 bases are shared with TRBD1. Germline loops: CDR1 SGHRS, CDR2 YFSETQ. This CDR3 comprises 17 residues. Trimming at V came to 4 bases and at J to 5 bases, leaving 10 bases not matched to a gene. CDR3 amino acids: CASSKGQGAFIDNEQFF. The CDR3 DNA follows: TGCGCCAGCAGCAAGGGACAGGGGGCTTTCATAGACAATGAGCAGTTCTTC.

By share of the sample, this clone is large (0.1 to 1%). V usage is TRBV14 and J usage is TRBJ2-1; D is unresolved. The CDR3 consists of 18 residues. The ends were cut back, 1 base at V and 0 bases at J, with 16 bases in the middle. The germline CDR1 and CDR2 sequences are SGHDN and FVKESK. CDR3 region: CASSQGVYGRSSYNEQFF. The CDR3 region has the DNA TGTGCCAGCAGCCAAGGAGTCTACGGAAGGAGCTCCTACAATGAGCAGTTCTTC.

This chain uses TRBV30 with TRBJ2-5; D remains ambiguous. Germline CDR1 reads GTSNPN; CDR2 reads SVGIG (reference sequence). The CDR3 runs to 12 residues. The germline V and J ends were trimmed by 1 base and 4 bases, with 7 bases remaining between them. CDR3 region: CAWSGLIETQYF. CDR3 DNA: TGTGCCTGGAGTGGGCTCATAGAGACCCAGTACTTC.

The chain employs TRBV28 and TRBJ1-1; perhaps TRBD1 as D (6 bases). The CDR3 runs 14 residues. V gave up 6 bases and J gave up 4 bases, with 15 bases separating them. Germline V gene lookup returns CDR1 MDHEN and CDR2 SYDVKM. CDR3 DNA: TGTGCCAGCAGGTCCGCGGGGGCACCCACTGAAGCTTTCTTT. This encodes CASRSAGAPTEAFF.

The chain uses TRBV30 and TRBJ2-6; D gene ambiguous. Trimming shortened V by 5 bases and J by 4 bases, and 12 bases separated the two germline ends. Germline values: CDR1 GTSNPN, CDR2 SVGIG (reference sequence). This CDR3 comprises 14 residues. CDR3 DNA: TGTGCCTGGCAACCAAGGTCAGGGGCCAACGTCCTGACTTTC. Protein: CAWQPRSGANVLTF.

This chain uses TRBV9 with TRBJ2-3, with 12 bases lining up with TRBD2. The J segment lost 4 bases and the V segment lost 0 bases, leaving 0 bases of the junction unmatched. Looked up from germline, CDR1 is SGDLS and CDR2 is YYNGEE. CDR3 size: 15 residues. The CDR3: CASSVASGRADTQYF. The CDR3 nucleotides are TGTGCCAGCAGCGTAGCTAGCGGGAGGGCAGATACGCAGTATTTT.

The V and J genes are TRBV5-1 and TRBJ2-2, with 13 bases matching TRBD2. V was clipped by 0 bases and J by 4 bases; unmatched bases: 6. Germline assignment: CDR1 SGHRS and CDR2 YFSETQ. The CDR3 length is 18 residues. The chain's CDR3 is CASSLAATSGGPTGELFF. The CDR3, as DNA: TGCGCCAGCAGCTTGGCGGCGACTAGCGGGGGGCCCACCGGGGAGCTGTTTTTT.

This clone was observed a few times. The rearrangement links TRBV12-5 to TRBJ2-7, with D perhaps TRBD1 or TRBD2 (5 bases each). The CDR3 is made up of 15 amino acids. Germline V gene sequence: CDR1 LGHNT, CDR2 FRNRAP. The V and J ends lost 4 bases and 1 base respectively, with 14 bases between them. The CDR3 loop is CASGSRGTVSYEQYF. The CDR3 DNA reads as TGTGCTAGTGGTTCCCGAGGGACGGTTTCCTACGAGCAGTACTTC.

There are a few counts of this clone. The chain recombines TRBV14 with TRBJ2-7, with 8 bases matching TRBD1. In germline, CDR1 is SGHDN, CDR2 FVKESK. V lost 4 bases to trimming and J lost 2 bases; unmatched junction nucleotides: 7. There are 15 residues in the CDR3. CDR3 bases: TGTGCCAGCAGCCTAGGGACAGGCGGTACCTACGAGCAGTACTTC. Amino acid sequence: CASSLGTGGTYEQYF. Variable domain in full (rest from reference TRBV14 and TRBJ2-7): EAGVTQFPSHSVIEKGQTVTLRCDPISGHDNLYWYRRVMGKEIKFLLHFVKESKQDESGMPNNRFLAERTGGTYSTLKVQPAELEDSGVYFCASSLGTGGTYEQYFGPGTRLTVT.